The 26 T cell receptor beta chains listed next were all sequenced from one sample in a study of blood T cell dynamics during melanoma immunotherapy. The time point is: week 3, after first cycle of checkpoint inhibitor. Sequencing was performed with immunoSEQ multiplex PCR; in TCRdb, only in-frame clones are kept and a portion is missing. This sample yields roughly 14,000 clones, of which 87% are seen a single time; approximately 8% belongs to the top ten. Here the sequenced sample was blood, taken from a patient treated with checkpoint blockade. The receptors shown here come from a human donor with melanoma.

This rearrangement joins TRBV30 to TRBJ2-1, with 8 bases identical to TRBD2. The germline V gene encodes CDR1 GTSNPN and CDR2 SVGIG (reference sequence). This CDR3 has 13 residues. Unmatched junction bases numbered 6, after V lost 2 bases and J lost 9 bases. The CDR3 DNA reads TGTGCCTGGAGTACGGGACTAGAGGGTGAGCAGTTCTTC. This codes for CAWSTGLEGEQFF.

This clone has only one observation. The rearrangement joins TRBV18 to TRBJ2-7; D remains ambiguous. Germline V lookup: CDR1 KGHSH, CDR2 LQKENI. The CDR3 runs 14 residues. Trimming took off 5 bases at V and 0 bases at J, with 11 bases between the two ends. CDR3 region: CASSVTQSSYEQYF. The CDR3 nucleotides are TGTGCCAGCTCAGTAACTCAATCCTCCTACGAGCAGTACTTC.

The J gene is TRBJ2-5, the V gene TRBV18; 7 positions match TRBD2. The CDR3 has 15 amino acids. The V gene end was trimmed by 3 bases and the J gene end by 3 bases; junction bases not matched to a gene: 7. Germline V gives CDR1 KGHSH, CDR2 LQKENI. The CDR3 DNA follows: TGTGCCAGCTCACCGACTAGCTGGGGGGAAGAGACCCAGTACTTC. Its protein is CASSPTSWGEETQYF.

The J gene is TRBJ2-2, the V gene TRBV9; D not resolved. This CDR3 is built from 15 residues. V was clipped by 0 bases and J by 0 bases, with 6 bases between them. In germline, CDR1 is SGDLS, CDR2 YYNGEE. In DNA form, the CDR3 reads TGTGCCAGCAGCGTAGAGCTTTCGAACACCGGGGAGCTGTTTTTT. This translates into CASSVELSNTGELFF.

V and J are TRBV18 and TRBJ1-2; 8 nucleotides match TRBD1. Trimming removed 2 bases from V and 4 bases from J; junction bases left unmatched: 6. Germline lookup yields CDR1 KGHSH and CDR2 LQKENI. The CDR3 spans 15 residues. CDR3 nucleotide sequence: TGTGCCAGCTCACCAGGGCAGGGGGCTAGCTATGGCTACACCTTC. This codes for CASSPGQGASYGYTF.

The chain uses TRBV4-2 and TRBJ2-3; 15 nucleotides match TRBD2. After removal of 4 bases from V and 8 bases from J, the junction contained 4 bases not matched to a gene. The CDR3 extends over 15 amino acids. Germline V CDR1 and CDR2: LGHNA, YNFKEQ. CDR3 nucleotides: TGTGCCAGCAGCCTCGGACTAGCGGGAGGGGGTACGCAGTATTTT. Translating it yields CASSLGLAGGGTQYF.

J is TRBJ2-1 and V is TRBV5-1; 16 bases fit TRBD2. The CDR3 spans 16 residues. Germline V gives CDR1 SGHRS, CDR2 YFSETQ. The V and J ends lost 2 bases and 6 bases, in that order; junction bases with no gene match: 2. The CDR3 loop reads CASSLGTSGRANEQFF. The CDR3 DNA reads TGCGCCAGCAGCTTAGGGACTAGCGGGAGGGCCAATGAGCAGTTCTTC.

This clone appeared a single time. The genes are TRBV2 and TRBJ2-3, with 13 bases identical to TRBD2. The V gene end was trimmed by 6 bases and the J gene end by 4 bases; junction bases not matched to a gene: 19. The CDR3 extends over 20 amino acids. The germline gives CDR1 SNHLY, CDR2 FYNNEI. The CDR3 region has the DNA TGTGCCAGCAGAAGCCCTGGGGGACTAGCGGGACGAGCCGGGGCAGATACGCAGTATTTT. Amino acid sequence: CASRSPGGLAGRAGADTQYF.

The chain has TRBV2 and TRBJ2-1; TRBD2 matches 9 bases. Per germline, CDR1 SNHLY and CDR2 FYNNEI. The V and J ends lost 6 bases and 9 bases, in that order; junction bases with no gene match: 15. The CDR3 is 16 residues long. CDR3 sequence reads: CASRAFGGRAGGEQFF. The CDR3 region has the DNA TGTGCCAGCAGGGCCTTCGGCGGGAGGGCCGGGGGTGAGCAGTTCTTC.

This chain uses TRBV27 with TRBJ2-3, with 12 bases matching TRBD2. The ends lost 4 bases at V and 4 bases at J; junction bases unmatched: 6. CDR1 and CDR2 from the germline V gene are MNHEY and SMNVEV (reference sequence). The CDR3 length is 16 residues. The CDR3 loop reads CASSSPSGRDADTQYF. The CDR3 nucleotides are TGTGCCAGCAGTTCCCCTAGCGGGAGGGACGCAGATACGCAGTATTTT.

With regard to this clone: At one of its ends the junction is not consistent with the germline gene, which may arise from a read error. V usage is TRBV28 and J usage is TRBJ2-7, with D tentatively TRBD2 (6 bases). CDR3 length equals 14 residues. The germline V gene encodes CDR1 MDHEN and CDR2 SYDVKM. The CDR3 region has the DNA TGTGCCAGCATGGGGTTAGCGGATTCCTACGGGCAGTACTTC. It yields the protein CASMGLADSYGQYF. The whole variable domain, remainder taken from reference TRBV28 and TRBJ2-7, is DVKVTQSSRYLVKRTGEKVFLECVQDMDHENMFWYRQDPGLGLRLIYFSYDVKMKEKGDIPEGYSVSREKKERFSLILESASTNQTSMYLCASMGLADSYGQYFGPGTRLTVT.

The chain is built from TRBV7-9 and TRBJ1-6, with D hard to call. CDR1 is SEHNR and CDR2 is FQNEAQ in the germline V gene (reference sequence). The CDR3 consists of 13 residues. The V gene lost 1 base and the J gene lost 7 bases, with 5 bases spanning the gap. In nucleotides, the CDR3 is TGTGCCAGCAGCTTAGAAGGAAATTCACCCCTCCACTTT. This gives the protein CASSLEGNSPLHF.

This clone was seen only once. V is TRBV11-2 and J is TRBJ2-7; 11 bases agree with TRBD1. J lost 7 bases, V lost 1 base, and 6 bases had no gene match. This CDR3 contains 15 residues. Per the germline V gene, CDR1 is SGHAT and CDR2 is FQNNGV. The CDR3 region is CASSLAGQGAGEQYF. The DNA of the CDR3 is TGTGCCAGCAGCTTAGCCGGACAGGGGGCTGGTGAGCAGTACTTC.

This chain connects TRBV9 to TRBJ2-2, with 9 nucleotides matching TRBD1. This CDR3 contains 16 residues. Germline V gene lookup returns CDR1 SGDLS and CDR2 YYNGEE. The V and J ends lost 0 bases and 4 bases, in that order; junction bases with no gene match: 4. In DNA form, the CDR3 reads TGTGCCAGCAGCGTAGCGACAGGGGGTTCCACCGGGGAGCTGTTTTTT. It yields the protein CASSVATGGSTGELFF.

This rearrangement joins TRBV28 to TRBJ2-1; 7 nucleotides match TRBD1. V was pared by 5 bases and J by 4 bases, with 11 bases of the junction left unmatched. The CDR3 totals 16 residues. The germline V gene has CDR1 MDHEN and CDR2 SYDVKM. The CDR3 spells CASSPTGARSYNEQFF. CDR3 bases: TGTGCCAGCAGTCCTACAGGGGCAAGGTCTTACAATGAGCAGTTCTTC.

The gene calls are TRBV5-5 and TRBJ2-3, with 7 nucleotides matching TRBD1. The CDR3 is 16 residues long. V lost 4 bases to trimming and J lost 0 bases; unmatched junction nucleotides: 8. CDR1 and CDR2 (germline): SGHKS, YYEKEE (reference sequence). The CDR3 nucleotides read TGTGCCAGCAGCGCCAGGGGGACGGTTAGCACAGATACGCAGTATTTT. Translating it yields CASSARGTVSTDTQYF.

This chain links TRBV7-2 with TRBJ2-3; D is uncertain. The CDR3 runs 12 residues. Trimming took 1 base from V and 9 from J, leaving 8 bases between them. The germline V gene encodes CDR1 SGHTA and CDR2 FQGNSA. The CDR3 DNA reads TGTGCCAGCAGCTTAGTGGGCATAACGCAGTATTTT. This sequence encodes CASSLVGITQYF.

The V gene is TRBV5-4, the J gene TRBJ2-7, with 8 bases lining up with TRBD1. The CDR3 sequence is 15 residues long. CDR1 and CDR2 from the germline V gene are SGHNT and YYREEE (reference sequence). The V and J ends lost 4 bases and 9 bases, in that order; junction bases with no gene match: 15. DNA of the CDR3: TGTGCCAGCAGCCTCTGGGGGACAGGCCCCTTGGGGCAGTACTTC. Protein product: CASSLWGTGPLGQYF.

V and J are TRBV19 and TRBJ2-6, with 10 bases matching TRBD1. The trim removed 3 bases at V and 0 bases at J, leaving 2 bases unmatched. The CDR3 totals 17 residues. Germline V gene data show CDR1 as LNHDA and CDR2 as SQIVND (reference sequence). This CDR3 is CASSMRQGASGANVLTF. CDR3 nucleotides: TGTGCCAGTAGTATGAGACAGGGGGCCTCTGGGGCCAACGTCCTGACTTTC.

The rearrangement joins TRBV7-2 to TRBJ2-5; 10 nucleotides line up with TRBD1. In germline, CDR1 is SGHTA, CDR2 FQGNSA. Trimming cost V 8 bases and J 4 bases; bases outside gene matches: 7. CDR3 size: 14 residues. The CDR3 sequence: CASGLTGGRETQYF. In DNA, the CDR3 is TGTGCCAGCGGCCTGACAGGGGGCAGAGAGACCCAGTACTTC. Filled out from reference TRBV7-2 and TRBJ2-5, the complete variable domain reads GAGVSQSPSNKVTEKGKDVELRCDPISGHTALYWYRQSLGQGLEFLIYFQGNSAPDKSGLPSDRFSAERTGGSVSTLTIQRTQQEDSAVYLCASGLTGGRETQYFGPGTRLLVL.

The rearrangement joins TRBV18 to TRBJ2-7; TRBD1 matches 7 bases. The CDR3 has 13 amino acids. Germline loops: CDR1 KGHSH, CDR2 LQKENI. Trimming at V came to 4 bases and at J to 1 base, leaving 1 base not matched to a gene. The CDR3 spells CASSQQGSYEQYF. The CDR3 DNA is TGTGCCAGCTCACAACAGGGGTCCTACGAGCAGTACTTC.

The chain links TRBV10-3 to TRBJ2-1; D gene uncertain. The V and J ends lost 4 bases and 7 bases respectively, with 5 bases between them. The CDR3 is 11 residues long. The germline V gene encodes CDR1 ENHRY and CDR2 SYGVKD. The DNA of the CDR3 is TGTGCCATCAGTGTTAGGAATGAGCAGTTCTTC. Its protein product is CAISVRNEQFF.

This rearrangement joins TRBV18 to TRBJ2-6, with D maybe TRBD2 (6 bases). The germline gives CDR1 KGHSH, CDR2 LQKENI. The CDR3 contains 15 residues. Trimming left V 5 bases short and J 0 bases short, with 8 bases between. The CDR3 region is CASSSGVSGANVLTF. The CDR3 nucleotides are TGTGCCAGCTCATCGGGGGTCTCTGGGGCCAACGTCCTGACTTTC.

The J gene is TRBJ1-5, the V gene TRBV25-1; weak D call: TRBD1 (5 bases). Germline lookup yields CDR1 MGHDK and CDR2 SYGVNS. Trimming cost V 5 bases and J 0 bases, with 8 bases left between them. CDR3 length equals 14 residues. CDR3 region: CASSQQDSNQPQHF. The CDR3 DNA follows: TGTGCCAGCAGTCAACAGGATAGCAATCAGCCCCAGCATTTT.

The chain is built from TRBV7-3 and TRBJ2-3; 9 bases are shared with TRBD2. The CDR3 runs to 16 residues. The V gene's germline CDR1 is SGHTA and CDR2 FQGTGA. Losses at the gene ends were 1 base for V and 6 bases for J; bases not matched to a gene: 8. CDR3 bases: TGTGCCAGCAGCTTAAAACTAGCGGGTGGCTCGGATACGCAGTATTTT. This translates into CASSLKLAGGSDTQYF. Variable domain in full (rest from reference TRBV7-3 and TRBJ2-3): GAGVSQTPSNKVTEKGKYVELRCDPISGHTALYWYRQSLGQGPEFLIYFQGTGAADDSGLPNDRFFAVRPEGSVSTLKIQRTERGDSAVYLCASSLKLAGGSDTQYFGPGTRLTVL.

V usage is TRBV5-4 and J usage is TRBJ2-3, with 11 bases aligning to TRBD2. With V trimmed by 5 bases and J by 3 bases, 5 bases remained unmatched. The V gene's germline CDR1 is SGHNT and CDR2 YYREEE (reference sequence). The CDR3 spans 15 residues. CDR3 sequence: CASRGGLAVTDTQYF. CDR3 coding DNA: TGTGCCAGCAGGGGGGGACTAGCGGTGACAGATACGCAGTATTTT.